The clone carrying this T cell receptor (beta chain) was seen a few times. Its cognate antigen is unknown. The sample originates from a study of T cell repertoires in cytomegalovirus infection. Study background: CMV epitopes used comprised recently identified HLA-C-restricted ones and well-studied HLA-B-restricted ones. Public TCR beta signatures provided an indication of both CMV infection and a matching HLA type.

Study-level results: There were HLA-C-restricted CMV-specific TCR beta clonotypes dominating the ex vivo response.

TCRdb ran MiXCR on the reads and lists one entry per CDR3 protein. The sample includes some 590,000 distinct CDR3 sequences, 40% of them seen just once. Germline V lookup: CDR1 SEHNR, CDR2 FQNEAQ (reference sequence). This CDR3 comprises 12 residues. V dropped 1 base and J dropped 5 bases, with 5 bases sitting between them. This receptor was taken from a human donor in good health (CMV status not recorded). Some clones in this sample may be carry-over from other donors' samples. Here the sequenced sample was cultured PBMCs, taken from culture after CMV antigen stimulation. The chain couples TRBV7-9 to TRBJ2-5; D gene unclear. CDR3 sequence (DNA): TGTGCCAGCAGCTTAGGGTACGAGACCCAGTACTTC. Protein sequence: CASSLGYETQYF.